The TCR beta chain described here comes from a study of a mutant IDH1 vaccine in newly diagnosed glioma. Study details: The therapy given earlier, which was standard therapy, consisted of radiotherapy, temozolomide, or both, and most of the patients received both.

The CDR3 has 14 residues. Trimming stripped 4 bases from V and 7 bases from J, with 17 bases between. From germline, CDR1 is MGHRA and CDR2 YSYEKL. Indicated time point: week 23, last vaccination. Each vaccine dose was 300 ug of mutant IDH1 20-mer peptide, with topical imiquimod. Assay: immunoSEQ multiplex PCR; the TCRdb copy retains only in-frame clones and omits some. The sample shows about 64,000 clones, roughly 84% of them seen only once. In the case of this clone: The antigen is not known.

The clonotype originates from a man between 25 and 39 years old with glioma. This sample comprised PBMCs, obtained from a glioma patient whose treatment included an IDH1 peptide vaccine. The chain carries TRBV4-1 and TRBJ2-7; D is tentatively TRBD1 or TRBD2 (5 bases each). As DNA, the CDR3 is TGCGCCAGCAGCCCCCGAGGGCAGGGAAGTGAGCAGTACTTC. This sequence encodes CASSPRGQGSEQYF.